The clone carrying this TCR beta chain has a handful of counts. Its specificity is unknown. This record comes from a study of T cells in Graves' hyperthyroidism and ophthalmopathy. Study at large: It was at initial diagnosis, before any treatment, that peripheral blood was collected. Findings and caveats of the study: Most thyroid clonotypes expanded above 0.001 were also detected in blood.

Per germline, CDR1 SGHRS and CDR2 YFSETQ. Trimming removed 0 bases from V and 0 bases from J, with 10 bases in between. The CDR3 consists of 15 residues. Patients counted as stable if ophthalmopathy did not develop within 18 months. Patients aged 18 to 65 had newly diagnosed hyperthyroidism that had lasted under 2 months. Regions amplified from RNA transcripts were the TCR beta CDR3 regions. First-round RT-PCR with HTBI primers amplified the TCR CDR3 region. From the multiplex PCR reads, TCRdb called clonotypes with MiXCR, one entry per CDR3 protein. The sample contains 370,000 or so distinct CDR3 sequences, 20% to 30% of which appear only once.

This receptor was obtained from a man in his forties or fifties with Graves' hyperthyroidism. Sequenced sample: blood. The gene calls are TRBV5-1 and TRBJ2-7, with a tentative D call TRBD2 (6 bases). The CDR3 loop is CASSLGDSHSYEQYF. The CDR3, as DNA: TGCGCCAGCAGCTTGGGGGACTCGCACTCCTACGAGCAGTACTTC.